The next 6 T cell receptor beta chains were all read from a single sample in a study of STAT5B mutations in CD4+ large granular lymphocyte leukemia. Sequencing used immunoSEQ multiplex PCR; TCRdb keeps in-frame clones, though not all of them. The table lists more than 25,000 clones, 65% to 90% of them singletons. Sequences were obtained from CD4+ T cells from blood buffy coats. The receptor source for this set is a human donor in good health.

The chain couples TRBV4-2 to TRBJ2-7; TRBD2 agrees at 7 bases. Germline loops: CDR1 LGHNA, CDR2 YNFKEQ. The CDR3 totals 14 residues. V shed 0 bases and J 4 bases; nucleotides not matched to a gene: 3. In DNA, the CDR3 is TGTGCCAGCAGCCAAGATCGGCGGGAGTACGAGCAGTACTTC. Translating gives CASSQDRREYEQYF.

The genes are TRBV5-5 and TRBJ2-2, with 9 bases identical to TRBD1. Germline V gives CDR1 SGHKS, CDR2 YYEKEE (reference sequence). The trim removed 4 bases at V and 4 bases at J, leaving 14 bases unmatched. The CDR3 spans 18 residues. The CDR3 loop is CASSPRLQGAPGTGELFF. The CDR3 region has the DNA TGTGCCAGCAGCCCAAGATTACAGGGGGCGCCAGGCACCGGGGAGCTGTTTTTT.

This clone was observed a single time. The V gene is TRBV15, the J gene TRBJ1-2; 7 bases are shared with TRBD1. V was clipped by 3 bases and J by 6 bases; unmatched bases: 7. The CDR3 contains 14 residues. CDR1 is LNHNV, CDR2 YYDKDF, per germline (reference sequence). The CDR3 nucleotides are TGTGCCACCAGCAGGCAGGGGGGTCTTGATGGCTACACCTTC. Protein sequence: CATSRQGGLDGYTF.

The rearrangement joins TRBV28 to TRBJ2-3; TRBD1 agrees at 7 bases. The germline V gene encodes CDR1 MDHEN and CDR2 SYDVKM. The J segment lost 2 bases and the V segment lost 4 bases, leaving 33 bases of the junction unmatched. This CDR3 has 24 residues. CDR3 loop: CASSSPDTWEEQGTTTSFTDTQYF. CDR3 nucleotides: TGTGCCAGCAGTTCCCCCGATACATGGGAAGAACAGGGGACCACGACCTCATTCACAGATACGCAGTATTTT. Combining the CDR3 with reference TRBV28 and TRBJ2-3 gives the whole variable domain DVKVTQSSRYLVKRTGEKVFLECVQDMDHENMFWYRQDPGLGLRLIYFSYDVKMKEKGDIPEGYSVSREKKERFSLILESASTNQTSMYLCASSSPDTWEEQGTTTSFTDTQYFGPGTRLTVL.

J is TRBJ1-2 and V is TRBV5-5, with a possible D match to TRBD1 (5 bases). Per the germline V gene, CDR1 is SGHKS and CDR2 is YYEKEE (reference sequence). V was trimmed by 2 bases and J by 4 bases, leaving 9 bases between them. The CDR3 covers 13 residues. Written as DNA, the CDR3 is TGTGCCAGCAGCTTAGACAGAATCTATGGCTACACCTTC. Encoded protein: CASSLDRIYGYTF.

This clone was detected only once. This sequence joins TRBV19 and TRBJ2-1; 11 positions agree with TRBD2. The CDR3 is made up of 16 amino acids. Germline values: CDR1 LNHDA, CDR2 SQIVND (reference sequence). Trimming at V came to 4 bases and at J to 9 bases, leaving 11 bases not matched to a gene. The CDR3 DNA reads TGTGCCAGTAGTAAATTAGCGGGGGGGCGAGGAGGTGAGCAGTTCTTC. Translation: CASSKLAGGRGGEQFF.